Many counts were recorded for the clone carrying this TCR beta chain. These data belong to a study of blood T cells in healthy people across ages. Healthy Caucasian individuals from Russia aged roughly 6 to 90 served as donors. No fewer than 5.5 micrograms of total RNA were isolated from every sample. Alongside a J-beta primer mix, a sample-barcoded 5' primer served in a second PCR lasting about 7 to 11 cycles. A single record per CDR3 protein comes from TCRdb applying MiXCR to the 5' RACE reads. Of around 650,000 distinct CDR3 sequences listed, roughly 32% are singletons. Germline CDR1 and CDR2: SGHRS and YFSETQ. V was clipped by 6 bases and J by 0 bases, with 13 bases between them. This CDR3 spans 14 amino acids.

The origin of this receptor is a woman of 80 years or more in good health. What was sequenced was blood. The V call is TRBV5-1, the J call TRBJ2-7; a possible D gene is TRBD2 (6 bases). As DNA, the CDR3 is TGCGCCAGCATGTTAGGAGGGAGCTCCTACGAGCAGTACTTC. Translating gives CASMLGGSSYEQYF. Filled out from reference TRBV5-1 and TRBJ2-7, the complete variable domain reads KAGVTQTPRYLIKTRGQQVTLSCSPISGHRSVSWYQQTPGQGLQFLFEYFSETQRNKGNFPGRFSGRQFSNSRSEMNVSTLELGDSALYLCASMLGGSSYEQYFGPGTRLTVT.